This T cell receptor (beta chain) was observed in a study of blood T cell repertoires in COVID-19. Study in general: Sources were T cells, B-cell-depleted T cells, or PBMCs; the material itself was cDNA or gDNA.

Original data processing: Reference gene primers were amplified, and this amplification served to estimate nucleated cell counts. Some clones are missing from TCRdb's copy, which holds only in-frame ones; the method was immunoSEQ multiplex PCR. V, J and clone size were drawn from that table, and D and trimming were deduced from the DNA. The sample lists approximately 290,000 clones; about 85% were seen once. Seattle-derived patients entered the study during active infection and were followed longitudinally. Germline V gene sequence: CDR1 LGHNA, CDR2 YNFKEQ. V was pared by 4 bases and J by 3 bases, with 3 bases of the junction left unmatched. The CDR3 consists of 14 residues.

This clonotype was obtained from a human donor with COVID-19, enrolled during active disease. The donor label of this sample is uncertain. The chain couples TRBV4-2 to TRBJ1-1; 9 bases line up with TRBD1. Sequenced input: peripheral blood. The CDR3 coding sequence is TGTGCCAGCAGCCCCAGACAGGGGGACACTGAAGCTTTCTTT. It encodes CASSPRQGDTEAFF.